These T cell receptor beta chains were read from a single sample in a study of blood T cell repertoires in COVID-19. Clones were sequenced by immunoSEQ multiplex PCR, and TCRdb holds only the in-frame ones, with some missing. This table has 150,000 or so clones, around 83% appearing once. Sequences were obtained from PBMCs or T cells enriched from blood (not recorded which). These receptors came from a woman aged 50 to 60 in a cohort exposed to, infected with or recovered from COVID-19 (not recorded which). Both conserved end residues are part of each CDR3. The D gene is left open where the match is weak. Clone size appears in some rows only: once, few, many, or a class for an expanded clone.

J | size | D | V | CDR3 | DNA
TRBJ1-5 | NA | NA | TRBV25-1 | CASSLGGHQPQHF | TGTGCCAGCAGTCTCGGGGGGCATCAGCCCCAGCATTTT
TRBJ1-4 | NA | TRBD1 | TRBV3-1/TRBV3-2 | CASSLRTGWEKLFF | TGTGCCAGCAGCCTCAGGACAGGATGGGAAAAACTGTTTTTT
TRBJ2-1 | NA | NA | TRBV5-1 | CASYVIYNEQFF | TGCGCCAGCTATGTAATCTACAATGAGCAGTTCTTC
TRBJ2-3 | NA | TRBD1 | TRBV27 | CASSRTGILDTQYF | TGTGCCAGCTCCCGGACAGGGATTCTAGATACGCAGTATTTT
TRBJ2-4 | NA | TRBD1 | TRBV29-1 | CSVEDVTGRAKNIQYF | TGCAGCGTTGAAGACGTGACAGGGAGAGCCAAAAACATTCAGTACTTC
TRBJ2-3 | once | NA | TRBV5-4 | CASTVGDTQYF | TGTGCCAGCACCGTCGGAGATACGCAGTATTTT
TRBJ2-7 | NA | NA | TRBV28 | CASFNRGASQDEQYF | TGTGCCAGCTTTAACCGCGGGGCCAGCCAAGACGAGCAGTACTTC
TRBJ2-7 | NA | NA | TRBV2 | CASSVWRLAYEQYF | TGTGCCAGCAGTGTTTGGAGGCTGGCCTACGAGCAGTACTTC
TRBJ1-5 | once | TRBD1 | TRBV9 | CASSVQGEHQPQHF | TGTGCCAGCAGCGTCCAGGGGGAGCATCAGCCCCAGCATTTT
TRBJ2-3 | NA | NA | TRBV7-9 | CASSFQVHTQYTDTQYF | TGTGCCAGCAGCTTCCAAGTTCATACCCAGTACACAGATACGCAGTATTTT
TRBJ1-2 | NA | TRBD1 | TRBV3-1/TRBV3-2 | CASSGGEGAGNGYTF | TGTGCCAGCAGCGGAGGCGAGGGGGCGGGAAATGGCTACACCTTC
TRBJ2-7 | NA | NA | TRBV7-9 | CASSFNTGHRAYEQYF | TGTGCCAGCAGCTTCAATACGGGACATAGAGCCTACGAGCAGTACTTC
TRBJ1-4 | NA | NA | TRBV5-4 | CASSLRGTNEKLFF | TGTGCCAGCAGCTTGAGGGGGACTAATGAAAAACTGTTTTTT
TRBJ1-2 | NA | NA | TRBV11-1 | CASSLIGQEANYGYTF | TGTGCCAGCAGCTTGATCGGCCAGGAAGCTAACTATGGCTACACCTTC
TRBJ2-5 | once | TRBD1 | TRBV12-3/TRBV12-4 | CASRATGVETQYF | TGTGCCAGCAGGGCGACAGGGGTAGAGACCCAGTACTTC
TRBJ2-1 | NA | NA | TRBV4-3 | CASSQDTYEQFF | TGCGCCAGCAGCCAAGATACTTATGAGCAGTTCTTC
TRBJ2-5 | NA | TRBD2 | TRBV5-1 | CASSTTGGRQETQYF | TGCGCCAGCAGCACGACGGGGGGGCGCCAAGAGACCCAGTACTTC
TRBJ1-4 | NA | TRBD1 | TRBV5-4 | CASSFKQGVNEKLFF | TGTGCCAGCAGCTTTAAACAGGGGGTGAATGAAAAACTGTTTTTT
TRBJ2-2 | NA | NA | TRBV6-5 | CASSRQAGELFF | TGTGCCAGCAGTCGACAGGCCGGGGAGCTGTTTTTT
TRBJ1-1 | NA | TRBD1 | TRBV29-1 | CSALQGSTEAFF | TGCAGCGCCCTACAGGGGTCCACTGAAGCTTTCTTT
TRBJ1-5 | NA | NA | TRBV27 | CASGREQGYSNQPQHF | TGTGCCAGCGGACGCGAACAGGGATATAGCAATCAGCCCCAGCATTTT
TRBJ2-7 | once | TRBD1 | TRBV7-2 | CASSLASSGQGYYEQYF | TGTGCCAGCAGCTTAGCGTCTTCAGGACAGGGATACTACGAGCAGTACTTC
TRBJ2-3 | NA | NA | TRBV10-3 | CAIKEGRFTDTQYF | TGTGCCATCAAAGAGGGCCGGTTTACAGATACGCAGTATTTT
TRBJ1-5 | NA | NA | TRBV2 | CASSDQMSNQPQHF | TGTGCCAGCAGTGACCAAATGAGCAATCAGCCCCAGCATTTT
TRBJ2-1 | NA | NA | TRBV7-3 | CASSLISGNEQFF | TGTGCCAGCAGCTTAATTAGCGGCAATGAGCAGTTCTTC
TRBJ2-2 | once | TRBD1 | TRBV6-5 | CASRQGAGTGELFF | TGTGCCAGCAGGCAGGGGGCGGGCACCGGGGAGCTGTTTTTT
TRBJ2-1 | NA | NA | TRBV7-9 | CASSPSGGNEQFF | TGTGCCAGCAGCCCCTCGGGTGGCAATGAGCAGTTCTTC
TRBJ1-5 | NA | TRBD1 | TRBV6-2/TRBV6-3 | CASSYPGPGGFQPQHF | TGTGCCAGCAGTTACCCCGGGCCAGGGGGTTTTCAGCCCCAGCATTTT
TRBJ2-5 | few | NA | TRBV10-3 | CAMSNRALETQYF | TGTGCCATGTCCAACAGGGCGTTAGAGACCCAGTACTTC
TRBJ1-5 | NA | NA | TRBV29-1 | CSVVIGGNQPQHF | TGCAGCGTTGTCATTGGCGGGAATCAGCCCCAGCATTTT
TRBJ2-1 | NA | NA | TRBV10-3 | CAIADQATSYNEQFF | TGTGCCATCGCTGATCAAGCCACCTCCTACAATGAGCAGTTCTTC
TRBJ2-3 | many | NA | TRBV7-9 | CASSLNLGSTDTQYF | TGTGCCAGCAGCTTAAATCTAGGTAGCACAGATACGCAGTATTTT